These 25 T cell receptor beta chains came from one sample sequenced in a study of blood T cells in healthy people across ages. A sample-barcoded 5' primer and a J-beta primer mix were used in a second PCR of roughly 6 to 11 cycles. Via MiXCR, TCRdb re-called the 5' RACE reads, giving one row per CDR3 protein. The sample lists about 1.1 million distinct CDR3 sequences; more than 30% were seen once. Sequencing was carried out using blood. The receptor source for this set is a young man in good health.

The V call is TRBV7-9, the J call TRBJ2-3, with TRBD2 as a possible D gene (6 bases). Germline assignment: CDR1 SEHNR and CDR2 FQNEAQ (reference sequence). V lost 8 bases to trimming and J lost 4 bases, with 16 bases between them. The CDR3 loop spans 14 amino acids. The CDR3 here is CASRPGGGADTQYF. In DNA form, the CDR3 reads TGTGCCAGCCGGCCCGGGGGAGGCGCAGATACGCAGTATTTT.

This clonotype came up a few times. This chain links TRBV7-2 with TRBJ1-1; no clear D. The CDR3 has 15 amino acids. CDR1 and CDR2 (germline): SGHTA, FQGNSA. Deletions cut 0 bases from V and 3 bases from J, with 11 bases between. Here the CDR3 DNA reads TGTGCCAGCAGCTTAGCGAAGGGAACGTACACTGAAGCTTTCTTT. This sequence encodes CASSLAKGTYTEAFF.

The J gene is TRBJ2-5, the V gene TRBV5-6, with unresolved D. CDR1 is SGHDT and CDR2 is YYEEEE in the germline V gene. Trimming took off 6 bases at V and 0 bases at J, with 12 bases between the two ends. The CDR3 loop spans 14 amino acids. The CDR3 is CASNPQINQETQYF. The CDR3 DNA reads as TGTGCCAGCAACCCCCAAATTAACCAAGAGACCCAGTACTTC.

The J gene is TRBJ2-7, the V gene TRBV6-5, with D perhaps assigned TRBD1 or TRBD2 (5 bases each). With 9 bases removed from V and 9 bases from J, the gap between germline ends came to 18 bases. The CDR3 totals 12 residues. Germline assignment: CDR1 MNHEY and CDR2 SVGAGI. In DNA, the CDR3 is TGTGCCAGTCATAACTCAGGGAGCGGGCAGTACTTC. It yields the protein CASHNSGSGQYF.

On this clonotype: An end of the junction does not agree with germline; a read error may underlie this. This chain links TRBV3-1 with TRBJ2-7; the match to TRBD2 covers 9 bases. CDR1 is LGHDT, CDR2 YNNKEL, per germline (reference sequence). The CDR3 length is 13 residues. DNA of the CDR3: TGTGCCGGCAGTCAGGGACTAGCATGGGAGCAGTACTTC. Amino acids: CAGSQGLAWEQYF.

The V gene is TRBV7-2, the J gene TRBJ1-2; 9 positions match TRBD1. Germline V lookup: CDR1 SGHTA, CDR2 FQGNSA. This CDR3 is 16 amino acids long. The junction had 10 bases not matched to a gene; V was cut back by 1 base and J by 7 bases. DNA of the CDR3: TGTGCCAGCAGCTTAGAAAGGTCCGGGACAGGGTGTGGCTACACCTTC. This sequence encodes CASSLERSGTGCGYTF.

This clonotype showed up just once. The chain couples TRBV20-1 to TRBJ1-4; the D gene is possibly TRBD1 (5 bases). The CDR3 is 14 amino acids. CDR1 and CDR2 (germline): DFQATT, SNEGSKA (reference sequence). V lost 6 bases to trimming and J lost 7 bases, with 18 bases between them. The CDR3 nucleotides read TGCAGTGCCCGCACCGTCAGGGCGGGTGAAAAACTGTTTTTT. Translation gives CSARTVRAGEKLFF.

This clonotype has only a few counts. This chain uses TRBV5-1 with TRBJ2-3; TRBD1 matches at 8 bases. The J segment lost 4 bases and the V segment lost 0 bases, leaving 4 bases of the junction unmatched. The CDR3 is 15 residues long. CDR1 SGHRS and CDR2 YFSETQ come from the germline V gene. The CDR3 nucleotides are TGCGCCAGCAGCTTGGACAGGGGGTTTGCAGATACGCAGTATTTT. Translating gives CASSLDRGFADTQYF.

In this sample, this clonotype turned up a few times. The CDR3 DNA sequence: TGCGCCAGCAGCCAAGAGTCACAGGCGAATCAGCCCCAGCATTTT. As protein: CASSQESQANQPQHF. The chain couples TRBV4-3 to TRBJ1-5; TRBD1 might be the D (5 bases). The V gene's germline CDR1 is LGHNA and CDR2 YSLEER. The CDR3 extends over 15 amino acids. V lost 0 bases, J lost 4 bases, and 10 bases lay in between.

Of note for this clonotype: At one of its ends the junction is not consistent with the germline gene, which may arise from a read error. V and J are TRBV20-1 and TRBJ1-3, with a possible D match to TRBD1 (6 bases). The CDR3 is 13 amino acids. The germline CDR1 and CDR2 sequences are DFQATT and SNEGSKA (reference sequence). The DNA of the CDR3 is TGCAGTGCTTCTACAGGGTTTAGAAACGCCATATATTTT. Translating it yields CSASTGFRNAIYF.

The rearrangement uses TRBV7-9 and TRBJ1-2; D may be TRBD1 (5 bases). Germline V gene lookup returns CDR1 SEHNR and CDR2 FQNEAQ (reference sequence). The length of the CDR3 is 14 residues. V was shortened by 1 base and J by 8 bases, with 14 bases between the two germline ends. CDR3 loop: CASSLESGGSGYTF. The CDR3 DNA is TGTGCCAGCAGCTTAGAATCGGGGGGATCGGGCTACACCTTC.

The chain has TRBV30 and TRBJ1-2; D is uncertain. Trimming cost V 0 bases and J 5 bases, with 7 bases left between them. This CDR3 has 12 residues. Germline values: CDR1 GTSNPN, CDR2 SVGIG (reference sequence). CDR3 coding DNA: TGTGCCTGGAGTGTACTACAGTATGGCTACACCTTC. It specifies CAWSVLQYGYTF.

Of note for this clonotype: This may stem from a read error, because a much larger clone lies one nucleotide away. This chain joins TRBV12-3 or TRBV12-4 and TRBJ1-2; D remains unclear. The V and J ends lost 6 bases and 7 bases respectively, with 12 bases between them. The CDR3 covers 12 residues. The CDR3 nucleotides read TGTGCCAGCAGCAAGCAGACAACTGGCTACACCTTC. This encodes CASSKQTTGYTF.

The J gene is TRBJ2-1, the V gene TRBV20-1, with 7 bases that match TRBD2. CDR3 length: 13 amino acids. In germline, CDR1 is DFQATT, CDR2 SNEGSKA (reference sequence). Trimming cost V 4 bases and J 5 bases; bases outside gene matches: 5. The CDR3 region is CSAIGLVNNEQFF. The CDR3 DNA sequence: TGCAGTGCTATAGGACTAGTCAACAATGAGCAGTTCTTC.

The chain carries TRBV3-1 and TRBJ2-4; TRBD1 is a possible D gene (6 bases). CDR3 length equals 15 residues. Deletions cut 0 bases from V and 2 bases from J, with 8 bases between. CDR1 and CDR2 (germline): LGHDT, YNNKEL (reference sequence). The CDR3 region is CASSQDQGPKNIQYF. CDR3 sequence (DNA): TGTGCCAGCAGCCAAGATCAGGGGCCCAAAAACATTCAGTACTTC.

The chain joins TRBV29-1 to TRBJ2-1; 9 nucleotides agree with TRBD1. CDR3 length equals 15 residues. V dropped 0 bases and J dropped 10; count of bases not matched to a gene: 10. Germline assignment: CDR1 SQVTM and CDR2 ANQGSEA. The CDR3 coding sequence is TGCAGCGTTGAAGACCCGGACAGGGGAGGTAACGAGCAGTTCTTC. It yields the protein CSVEDPDRGGNEQFF.

With respect to this clonotype: At one boundary the junction diverges from the germline segment, which might be a read error. The chain combines TRBV20-1 with TRBJ2-3, with D hard to call. The length of the CDR3 is 13 residues. Germline V gene data show CDR1 as DFQATT and CDR2 as SNEGSKA (reference sequence). CDR3 sequence (DNA): TGCAGTGCTAGAGGGCTCAACACAGATGCGCAGTATTTT. This gives the protein CSARGLNTDAQYF.

This chain joins TRBV20-1 and TRBJ2-1; tentative D call: TRBD2 (6 bases). The CDR3 spans 15 residues. V was clipped by 6 bases and J by 7 bases, with 22 bases between them. The germline gives CDR1 DFQATT, CDR2 SNEGSKA (reference sequence). The CDR3 here is CSAQEGGPRYNEQFF. DNA for the CDR3: TGCAGTGCCCAGGAGGGCGGGCCCCGCTATAATGAGCAGTTCTTC.

The chain recombines TRBV19 with TRBJ2-5; D perhaps matches TRBD1 (5 bases). The J call may be mistaken, given a closer DNA end match to TRBJ2-7. Looked up from germline, CDR1 is LNHDA and CDR2 is SQIVND (reference sequence). The length of the CDR3 is 13 residues. In DNA, the CDR3 is TGTGCCAGTAGTAGACAGAATATTGACGAGCAGTACTTC. Translated: CASSRQNIDEQYF.

The genes are TRBV7-8 and TRBJ2-3, with 9 nucleotides matching TRBD2. In germline, CDR1 is SGHVS, CDR2 FQNEAQ. This CDR3 is built from 16 residues. V lost 3 bases, J lost 6 bases, and 10 bases stayed unmatched. The CDR3 region is CASSFVLGGGADTQYF. The CDR3 DNA follows: TGTGCCAGCAGCTTCGTATTGGGCGGGGGGGCGGATACGCAGTATTTT.

In this sample, this clonotype turned up a few times. The chain couples TRBV20-1 to TRBJ1-6, with TRBD1 as a possible D gene (5 bases). There are 13 residues in the CDR3. The germline V gene has CDR1 DFQATT and CDR2 SNEGSKA (reference sequence). The V end was cut by 5 bases, the J end by 7 bases, with 12 bases between. CDR3 bases: TGCAGTGCTGAGACAGATGAAAATTCACCCCTCCACTTT. Its translation: CSAETDENSPLHF.

This clonotype was detected once. The CDR3 loop reads CAWSVQGSTGNTIYF. The CDR3, as DNA: TGTGCCTGGAGTGTACAGGGATCGACCGGAAACACCATATATTTT. The rearrangement uses TRBV30 and TRBJ1-3, with D tentatively TRBD1 (6 bases). Germline V CDR1 and CDR2: GTSNPN, SVGIG (reference sequence). The V and J ends lost 0 bases and 4 bases respectively, with 13 bases between them. CDR3 size: 15 residues.

J is TRBJ2-2 and V is TRBV2; TRBD1 matches 8 bases. Germline CDR1 reads SNHLY; CDR2 reads FYNNEI. The V and J ends lost 2 bases and 0 bases, in that order; junction bases with no gene match: 2. This CDR3 has 16 amino acids. In DNA, the CDR3 is TGTGCCAGCAGTGAACAGGGGGCCTCGAACACCGGGGAGCTGTTTTTT. Translated: CASSEQGASNTGELFF.

This clonotype was counted only a few times. The V gene is TRBV9, the J gene TRBJ1-5; perhaps TRBD1 as D (5 bases). Trimming took 3 bases from V and 6 from J, leaving 16 bases between them. From germline, CDR1 is SGDLS and CDR2 YYNGEE. There are 15 residues in the CDR3. The chain's CDR3 is CASSGDGLGVQPQHF. CDR3 DNA sequence: TGTGCCAGCAGCGGGGACGGATTGGGTGTTCAGCCCCAGCATTTT.

This clonotype has more than one count but fewer than ten. The V call is TRBV12-3 or TRBV12-4, the J call TRBJ1-5, with D unresolved. V gave up 6 bases and J gave up 11 bases, with 11 bases separating them. This CDR3 has 11 residues. CDR3 loop: CASREKTTQHF. CDR3 in DNA: TGTGCCAGCAGGGAGAAGACAACCCAGCATTTT.